What follows are 8 T cell receptor beta chains derived from one specimen sequenced in a study of neoadjuvant anti-PD-1 for oral cavity cancer. TCRdb keeps only in-frame clones here, not all; method: immunoSEQ multiplex PCR. The table lists 72,000 or so clones, about 90% of them singletons. The time point: after neoadjuvant nivolumab, at surgical resection. The specimen was PBMCs, collected after nivolumab (anti-PD-1) treatment. These receptor sequences come from a person aged 35 to 85 with oral cavity squamous cell carcinoma.

The V and J genes are TRBV7-2 and TRBJ2-3; TRBD1 or TRBD2 may be the D gene (5 bases each). The CDR3 covers 12 residues. Trimming shortened V by 3 bases and J by 6 bases, and 7 bases separated the two germline ends. In germline, CDR1 is SGHTA, CDR2 FQGNSA. The CDR3 loop reads CASSLGVDTQYF. The CDR3 DNA reads TGTGCCAGCAGCTTGGGGGTGGATACGCAGTATTTT.

The chain links TRBV7-6 to TRBJ2-2; D call uncertain. The CDR3 is made up of 16 amino acids. Germline CDR1 SGHVS, CDR2 FNYEAQ. The V gene lost 3 bases and the J gene lost 0 bases, with 11 bases spanning the gap. Written as DNA, the CDR3 is TGTGCCAGCAGCTTTGGGCTCCAGGCGAACACCGGGGAGCTGTTTTTT. Protein sequence: CASSFGLQANTGELFF.

The chain combines TRBV5-4 with TRBJ2-3; 12 bases fit TRBD1. Germline V gene sequence: CDR1 SGHNT, CDR2 YYREEE (reference sequence). There are 16 residues in the CDR3. The V segment lost 5 bases and the J segment 6 bases; nucleotides outside the gene matches: 10. DNA for the CDR3: TGTGCCAGCAGTACCCGGGACAGGGGGCGATTGGATACGCAGTATTTT. This gives the protein CASSTRDRGRLDTQYF.

The chain links TRBV5-1 to TRBJ2-3; the match to TRBD2 covers 7 bases. This CDR3 has 20 amino acids. CDR1 is SGHRS, CDR2 YFSETQ, per germline. V gave up 4 bases and J gave up 0 bases; unmatched junction bases: 20. The CDR3 protein is CASSQGYSGYLPTSTDTQYF. The CDR3 DNA sequence: TGCGCCAGCAGCCAAGGTTATAGCGGGTATTTACCTACTAGCACAGATACGCAGTATTTT. The full variable domain, in which reference TRBV5-1 and TRBJ2-3 provide the parts outside the CDR3, is KAGVTQTPRYLIKTRGQQVTLSCSPISGHRSVSWYQQTPGQGLQFLFEYFSETQRNKGNFPGRFSGRQFSNSRSEMNVSTLELGDSALYLCASSQGYSGYLPTSTDTQYFGPGTRLTVL.

This chain links TRBV10-3 with TRBJ1-2, with D possibly TRBD1 on 5 matching bases. This CDR3 contains 12 residues. The germline V gene has CDR1 ENHRY and CDR2 SYGVKD. Trimming cost V 2 bases and J 8 bases, with 9 bases left between them. CDR3 sequence: CAISEPGQGYTF. CDR3 DNA: TGTGCCATCAGTGAGCCAGGGCAGGGCTACACCTTC.

CDR3 in DNA: TGTGCCAGCAGCTTACACGCGCTCAGCTATGGCTACACCTTC. Residues: CASSLHALSYGYTF. The chain employs TRBV5-4 and TRBJ1-2; D call uncertain. Per the germline V gene, CDR1 is SGHNT and CDR2 is YYREEE (reference sequence). The CDR3 loop spans 14 amino acids. With 2 bases removed from V and 4 bases from J, the gap between germline ends came to 12 bases.

This rearrangement joins TRBV7-8 to TRBJ2-3, with TRBD2 as a possible D gene (6 bases). V was pared by 5 bases and J by 0 bases, with 15 bases between. Germline loops: CDR1 SGHVS, CDR2 FQNEAQ. The CDR3 length is 16 residues. The CDR3: CASSQRLDPSTDTQYF. For the CDR3, the DNA is TGTGCCAGCAGCCAACGACTAGACCCCAGCACAGATACGCAGTATTTT.

The chain recombines TRBV6-1 with TRBJ1-2, with D uncertain. The germline V gene has CDR1 MNHNS and CDR2 SASEGT. The germline V and J ends were trimmed by 5 bases and 4 bases, with 11 bases remaining between them. There are 13 residues in the CDR3. The CDR3 sequence: CASSPTQPYGYTF. The CDR3 DNA sequence: TGTGCCAGCAGTCCGACGCAGCCCTATGGCTACACCTTC.